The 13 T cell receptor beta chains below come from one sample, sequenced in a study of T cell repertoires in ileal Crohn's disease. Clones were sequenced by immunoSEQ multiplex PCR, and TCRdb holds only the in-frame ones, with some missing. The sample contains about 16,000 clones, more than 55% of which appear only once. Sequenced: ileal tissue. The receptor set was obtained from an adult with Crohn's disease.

The chain's CDR3 is CSVRPSTGRNEQFF. DNA for the CDR3: TGCAGCGTCCGCCCCTCGACAGGGCGGAATGAGCAGTTCTTC. This chain connects TRBV29-1 to TRBJ2-1, with 7 bases that match TRBD1. The germline V gene encodes CDR1 SQVTM and CDR2 ANQGSEA. The CDR3 sequence is 14 residues long. V was pared by 6 bases and J by 7 bases, with 12 bases of the junction left unmatched.

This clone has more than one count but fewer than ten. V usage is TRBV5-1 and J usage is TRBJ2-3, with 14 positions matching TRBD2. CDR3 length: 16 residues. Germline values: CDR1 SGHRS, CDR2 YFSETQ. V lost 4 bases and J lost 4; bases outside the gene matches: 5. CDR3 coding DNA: TGCGCCAGCAGCCCACAGACTAGCGGGGGGGCAGATACGCAGTATTTT. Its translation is CASSPQTSGGADTQYF.

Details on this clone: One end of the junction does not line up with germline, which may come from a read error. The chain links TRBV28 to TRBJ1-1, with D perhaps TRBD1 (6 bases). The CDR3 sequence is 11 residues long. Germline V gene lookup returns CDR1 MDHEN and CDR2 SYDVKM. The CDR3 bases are TGTGCCAGCAGTTTATTTGACAGGCCGATCTTT. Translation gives CASSLFDRPIF. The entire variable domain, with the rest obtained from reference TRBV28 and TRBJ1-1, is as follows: DVKVTQSSRYLVKRTGEKVFLECVQDMDHENMFWYRQDPGLGLRLIYFSYDVKMKEKGDIPEGYSVSREKKERFSLILESASTNQTSMYLCASSLFDRPIFGQGTRLTVV.

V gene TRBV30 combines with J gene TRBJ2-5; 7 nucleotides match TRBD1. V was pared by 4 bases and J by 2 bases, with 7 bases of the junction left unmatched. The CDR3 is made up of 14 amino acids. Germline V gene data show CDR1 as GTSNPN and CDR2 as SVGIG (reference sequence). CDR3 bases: TGTGCCTGGAACTCTGGACAGGTACAAGAGACCCAGTACTTC. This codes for CAWNSGQVQETQYF.

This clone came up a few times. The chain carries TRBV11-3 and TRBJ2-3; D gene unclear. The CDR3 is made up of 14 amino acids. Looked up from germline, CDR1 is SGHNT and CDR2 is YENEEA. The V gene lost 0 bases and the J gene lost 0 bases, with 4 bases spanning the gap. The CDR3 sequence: CASSLDTSTDTQYF. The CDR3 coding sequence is TGTGCCAGCAGCTTAGACACTAGCACAGATACGCAGTATTTT.

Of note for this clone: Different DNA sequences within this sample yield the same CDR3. CDR3 bases: TGTGCCAGCAGCTTATCGGTTTACGAGCAGTACTTC. Protein sequence: CASSLSVYEQYF. The chain employs TRBV11-3 and TRBJ2-7; D uncertain. Germline lookup yields CDR1 SGHNT and CDR2 YENEEA. Trimming left V 2 bases short and J 4 bases short, with 6 bases between. The CDR3 is 12 amino acids. Combining the CDR3 with reference TRBV11-3 and TRBJ2-7 gives the whole variable domain EAGVVQSPRYKIIEKKQPVAFWCNPISGHNTLYWYLQNLGQGPELLIRYENEEAVDDSQLPKDRFSAERLKGVDSTLKIQPAELGDSAVYLCASSLSVYEQYFGPGTRLTVT.

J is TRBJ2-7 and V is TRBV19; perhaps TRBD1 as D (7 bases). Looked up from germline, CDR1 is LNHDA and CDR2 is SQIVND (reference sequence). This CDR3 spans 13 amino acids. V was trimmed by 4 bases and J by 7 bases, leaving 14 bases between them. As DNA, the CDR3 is TGTGCCAGTAGTACCCCGACAGGGAGGGAGCAGTACTTC. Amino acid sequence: CASSTPTGREQYF.

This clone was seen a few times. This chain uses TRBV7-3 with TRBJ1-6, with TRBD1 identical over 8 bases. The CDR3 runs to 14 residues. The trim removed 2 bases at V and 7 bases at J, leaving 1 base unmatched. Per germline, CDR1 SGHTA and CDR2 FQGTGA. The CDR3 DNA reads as TGTGCCAGCAGCTTAGCAGGGGGCAATTCACCCCTCCACTTT. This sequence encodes CASSLAGGNSPLHF.

CDR3 sequence reads: CASSGLAGGPDEQYF. CDR3 sequence (DNA): TGTGCCAGCAGCGGACTAGCGGGAGGGCCTGACGAGCAGTACTTC. The chain uses TRBV6-1 and TRBJ2-7; 15 nucleotides agree with TRBD2. Germline trimming cut 6 bases from V and 5 bases from J; bases unmatched to any gene: 5. This CDR3 contains 15 residues. CDR1 and CDR2 (germline): MNHNS, SASEGT.

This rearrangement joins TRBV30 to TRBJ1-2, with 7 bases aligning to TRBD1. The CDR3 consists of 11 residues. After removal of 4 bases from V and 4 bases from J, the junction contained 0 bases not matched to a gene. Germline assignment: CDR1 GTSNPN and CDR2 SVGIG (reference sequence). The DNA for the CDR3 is TGTGCCTGGACAGGGGGCTATGGCTACACCTTC. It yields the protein CAWTGGYGYTF.

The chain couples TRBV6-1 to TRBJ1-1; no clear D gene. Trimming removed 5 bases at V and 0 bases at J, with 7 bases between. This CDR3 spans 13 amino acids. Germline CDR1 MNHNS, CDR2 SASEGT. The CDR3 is CASSRRMNTEAFF. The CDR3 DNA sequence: TGTGCCAGCAGTAGGCGGATGAACACTGAAGCTTTCTTT.

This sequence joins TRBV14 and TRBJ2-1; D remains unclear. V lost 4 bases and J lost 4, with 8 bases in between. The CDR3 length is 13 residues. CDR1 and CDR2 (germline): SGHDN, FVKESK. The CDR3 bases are TGTGCCAGCAGCCCCAGACTGTACAATGAGCAGTTCTTC. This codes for CASSPRLYNEQFF. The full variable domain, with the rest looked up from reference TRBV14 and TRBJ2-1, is EAGVTQFPSHSVIEKGQTVTLRCDPISGHDNLYWYRRVMGKEIKFLLHFVKESKQDESGMPNNRFLAERTGGTYSTLKVQPAELEDSGVYFCASSPRLYNEQFFGPGTRLTVL.

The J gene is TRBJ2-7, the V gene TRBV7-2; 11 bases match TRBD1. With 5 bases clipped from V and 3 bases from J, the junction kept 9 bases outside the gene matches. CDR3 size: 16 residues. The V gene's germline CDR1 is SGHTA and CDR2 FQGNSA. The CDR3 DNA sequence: TGTGCCAGCAGCCAAGACTCCGGGACAGGGGGCTACGAGCAGTACTTC. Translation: CASSQDSGTGGYEQYF. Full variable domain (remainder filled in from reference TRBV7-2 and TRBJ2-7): GAGVSQSPSNKVTEKGKDVELRCDPISGHTALYWYRQSLGQGLEFLIYFQGNSAPDKSGLPSDRFSAERTGGSVSTLTIQRTQQEDSAVYLCASSQDSGTGGYEQYFGPGTRLTVT.